A selection of T cell receptor beta chains follows, all from one sample in a study of regulatory T cells in long-lasting Graves disease. TCRdb reprocessed the multiplex PCR reads via MiXCR and lists one record per CDR3 protein. Here the sample spans about 540,000 distinct CDR3 sequences, around an eighth being singletons. Another study also made use of these data, one on T cells in Graves' hyperthyroidism and ophthalmopathy.

The sequenced sample was peripheral blood mononuclear cells (PBMCs), obtained at new diagnosis, from a patient treated with antithyroid drugs. The source is a man aged 30 to 39 with Graves disease. CDR3s include the opening cysteine and the closing phenylalanine or tryptophan. A D gene is named only where the DNA matches it firmly. Not every row has a clone size; where given, it reads once, few, many or a size class.

TRBJ2-2	-	TRBD2	TRBV29-1	CSGGSGRTTGELFF	TGCAGCGGGGGTAGCGGGAGAACCACCGGGGAGCTGTTTTTT
TRBJ2-1	few	TRBD1	TRBV24-1	CATSDLGQGAADNEQFF	TGTGCCACCAGTGATTTAGGCCAGGGGGCCGCTGACAATGAGCAGTTCTTC
TRBJ1-1	many	-	TRBV7-9	CASSPDSEAFF	TGTGCCAGCAGCCCGGACAGTGAAGCTTTCTTT
TRBJ2-3	-	TRBD2	TRBV5-1	CASSREEAASGNLGFLDTQYF	TGCGCCAGCAGCCGGGAGGAGGCGGCTAGCGGGAATCTGGGTTTTTTGGATACGCAGTATTTT
TRBJ2-1	few	-	TRBV11-3	CAGSLDPRNEQFF	TGTGCCGGCAGCTTAGATCCCAGGAATGAGCAGTTCTTC
TRBJ1-4	many	-	TRBV7-2	CASSAQTGATEKLFF	TGTGCCAGCAGCGCCCAGACAGGAGCTACAGAAAAACTGTTTTTT
TRBJ2-5	many	-	TRBV11-2	CASSVGRLGHPSPEETQYF	TGTGCCAGCAGCGTAGGGCGCTTGGGGCACCCCAGCCCCGAAGAGACCCAGTACTTC
TRBJ2-1	many	TRBD1	TRBV5-1	CASSFSGQGLFNEQFF	TGCGCCAGCAGCTTCAGTGGACAGGGGCTCTTCAATGAGCAGTTCTTC
TRBJ2-7	many	-	TRBV20-1	CSARGPSSSYEQYF	TGCAGTGCTAGAGGGCCATCGAGCTCCTACGAGCAGTACTTC
TRBJ2-7	many	-	TRBV29-1	CSVVLVGSRYEQYF	TGCAGCGTTGTTCTAGTGGGCAGCAGGTACGAGCAGTACTTC
TRBJ2-4	few	TRBD2	TRBV20-1	CSARGERENGLDIQYF	TGCAGTGCTAGAGGGGAGCGGGAGAACGGCTTAGACATTCAGTACTTC
TRBJ1-5	many	TRBD1	TRBV15	CATSQDRGNQPQHF	TGTGCCACCAGCCAAGACAGGGGGAATCAGCCCCAGCATTTT
TRBJ1-6	many	-	TRBV28	CASIGGTYNSPLHF	TGTGCCAGCATAGGGGGGACCTATAATTCACCCCTCCACTTT
TRBJ1-5	many	TRBD1	TRBV20-1	CSATPFRGNQPQHF	TGCAGTGCTACACCCTTCAGGGGGAATCAGCCCCAGCATTTT
TRBJ1-2	many	-	TRBV6-1	CATGGRPYGYTF	TGTGCCACGGGGGGAAGGCCCTATGGCTACACCTTC
TRBJ1-4	few	-	TRBV3-1	CASSWGPNEKLFF	TGTGCCAGCAGCTGGGGGCCTAATGAAAAACTGTTTTTT
TRBJ1-1	many	TRBD1	TRBV11-2	CASSLRTGGVTEAFF	TGTGCCAGCAGCTTACGGACAGGAGGGGTGACTGAAGCTTTCTTT
TRBJ2-7	-	TRBD1	TRBV3-1	CASSKGAASYEQYF	TGTGCCAGCAGCAAGGGGGCAGCAAGCTACGAGCAGTACTTC
TRBJ2-7	many	TRBD2	TRBV24-1	CATSDHGTSGTVEQYF	TGTGCCACCAGTGACCACGGGACTAGCGGGACGGTAGAGCAGTACTTC
TRBJ1-1	many	TRBD1	TRBV12-3/TRBV12-4	CASRGDSALSFF	TGTGCCAGCAGAGGGGACAGCGCCCTCAGCTTCTTT
TRBJ2-1	many	-	TRBV27	CASSLWLGKYNEQFF	TGTGCCAGCAGTTTATGGCTAGGGAAATACAATGAGCAGTTCTTC
TRBJ2-7	many	-	TRBV27	CASSLSSLGEVYEQYF	TGTGCCAGCAGTTTATCGTCTCTGGGGGAAGTATACGAGCAGTACTTC
TRBJ2-5	-	-	TRBV20-1	CSALLPGFGTQYF	TGCAGTGCCCTACTCCCGGGATTTGGGACCCAGTACTTC
TRBJ2-1	-	TRBD2	TRBV7-9	CASSPGLAGSADNEQFF	TGTGCCAGCAGCCCGGGACTAGCGGGTTCGGCTGACAATGAGCAGTTCTTC
TRBJ1-1	many	-	TRBV20-1	CSARKGAVNTEAFF	TGCAGTGCTAGAAAGGGTGCGGTGAACACTGAAGCTTTCTTT
TRBJ2-1	few	-	TRBV5-1	CASSLWGDSKNEQFF	TGCGCCAGCAGCTTGTGGGGGGACTCAAAAAATGAGCAGTTCTTC
TRBJ2-7	few	TRBD1	TRBV6-1	CASRVDRGYEQYF	TGTGCCAGCAGAGTTGACAGGGGCTACGAGCAGTACTTC
TRBJ2-3	many	-	TRBV14	CASSQSDTQYF	TGTGCCAGCAGCCAATCAGATACGCAGTATTTT
TRBJ1-3	-	TRBD1	TRBV20-1	CSARPDRGETNTIYF	TGCAGTGCTAGGCCGGACAGGGGGGAAACGAACACCATATATTTT
TRBJ2-1	many	TRBD1	TRBV29-1	CSVEEDRGRFNEQFF	TGCAGCGTTGAAGAGGACAGGGGGCGCTTCAATGAGCAGTTCTTC
TRBJ2-7	many	-	TRBV5-1	CASSLELETYEQYF	TGCGCCAGCAGCTTGGAACTGGAAACCTACGAGCAGTACTTC
TRBJ2-3	many	-	TRBV7-9	CASSLATSYTDTQYF	TGTGCCAGCAGCTTAGCAACTAGTTACACAGATACGCAGTATTTT
TRBJ2-5	-	TRBD1	TRBV2	CASSADRAQEAQYF	TGTGCCAGCAGTGCGGACAGGGCCCAAGAGGCCCAGTACTTC
TRBJ2-7	many	TRBD2	TRBV7-2	CASSSSGSPYEQYF	TGTGCCAGCAGCAGCAGCGGGAGCCCCTACGAGCAGTACTTC
TRBJ2-7	-	TRBD2	TRBV4-2	CASSQEGEREASYEQYF	TGTGCCAGCAGCCAAGAGGGAGAGCGGGAGGCCTCCTACGAGCAGTACTTC
TRBJ1-2	many	-	TRBV3-1	CASSTSVADGYTF	TGTGCCAGCAGCACGTCCGTTGCGGATGGCTACACCTTC
TRBJ1-6	many	-	TRBV27	CASSLSGEGSPLHF	TGTGCCAGCAGTTTATCAGGAGAGGGATCACCCCTCCACTTT
TRBJ2-1	-	TRBD2	TRBV14	CASSLSWGLAGDQFF	TGTGCCAGCAGCCTAAGTTGGGGACTAGCGGGCGATCAGTTCTTC
TRBJ2-1	-	-	TRBV3-1	CASSQDLGRWYNEQFF	TGTGCCAGCAGCCAAGATCTCGGGAGATGGTACAATGAGCAGTTCTTC
TRBJ2-1	many	TRBD2	TRBV2	CATTSGYYNEQFF	TGTGCCACGACTAGCGGGTACTACAATGAGCAGTTCTTC
TRBJ2-3	many	TRBD2	TRBV11-2	CASSSFGLATDTQYF	TGTGCCAGCAGCTCCTTTGGACTAGCGACAGATACGCAGTATTTT
TRBJ2-7	many	-	TRBV19	CASTEAPYGEQYF	TGTGCCAGTACCGAAGCCCCTTATGGAGAGCAGTACTTC
TRBJ2-5	many	TRBD2	TRBV5-1	CASSFTRTSGNRKTQYF	TGCGCCAGCAGCTTCACCCGGACTAGCGGGAATAGGAAGACCCAGTACTTC
TRBJ1-1	few	-	TRBV20-1	CSAGTVNTEAFF	TGCAGTGCAGGGACGGTCAACACTGAAGCTTTCTTT
TRBJ2-5	few	TRBD2	TRBV5-1	CASSVAGVETQYF	TGCGCCAGCAGTGTAGCGGGAGTAGAGACCCAGTACTTC
TRBJ1-3	once	TRBD1	TRBV10-3	CAISRTGGSGNTTYF	TGTGCCATCAGTCGGACAGGGGGCTCTGGAAACACCACATATTTT
TRBJ2-6	-	-	TRBV12-3/TRBV12-4	CASSLALVSGANVLTF	TGTGCCAGCAGTTTAGCGTTGGTCTCTGGGGCCAACGTCCTGACTTTC
TRBJ2-7	many	TRBD1	TRBV20-1	CSVTGDEQYF	TGCAGTGTCACAGGGGACGAGCAGTACTTC
TRBJ2-1	many	TRBD2	TRBV3-1	CASSQEGGRGYNEQFF	TGTGCCAGCAGCCAAGAGGGCGGGAGAGGCTACAATGAGCAGTTCTTC
TRBJ1-2	many	TRBD1	TRBV5-1	CASSFRGGFNGYTF	TGCGCCAGCAGCTTCCGAGGGGGCTTCAATGGCTACACCTTC